This T cell receptor (beta chain) came from a study of blood T cell repertoires in COVID-19. On the study more broadly: Samples representing acute and convalescent COVID-19 were sourced from the United States, Italy and Spain.

The germline V and J ends were trimmed by 2 bases and 1 base, with 9 bases remaining between them. CDR1 and CDR2 from the germline V gene are LNHNV and YYDKDF (reference sequence). The CDR3 is 14 residues long. Per the original data handling: Reference gene primer amplification gave nucleated cell count estimates. The protocol was immunoSEQ multiplex PCR, while the TCRdb copy is restricted to in-frame clones and leaves out a portion. V and J calls and clone size come straight from that table; D and trimming were deduced from the DNA. The sample yields around 400,000 clones, 80% to 95% seen once. Exposed study participants had met a COVID-19 case within 2 weeks before entry.

The TCR originated in a woman between 40 and 50 years old who had been exposed to COVID-19. J is TRBJ2-7 and V is TRBV15; a possible D gene is TRBD2 (6 bases). What was sequenced was PBMCs or T cells enriched from blood (not recorded which). As DNA, the CDR3 is TGTGCCACCAGCAGAACGGACTATTCCTACGAGCAGTACTTC. It encodes CATSRTDYSYEQYF.